This entry describes one T cell receptor beta chain. The data were produced by immunoSEQ multiplex PCR, yet TCRdb's version contains in-frame clones alone and is incomplete. This sample has tens of thousands of clones; about nine tenths occur once, and the top ten carry 11%. These data come from a study of T cell changes during pregnancy in multiple sclerosis. CDR3 length: 14 residues. Germline V lookup: CDR1 SGHNT, CDR2 YYREEE (reference sequence). V lost 1 base, J lost 9 bases, and 14 bases lay in between. The sequence came from a female donor with multiple sclerosis, enrolled in a pregnancy study. V usage is TRBV5-4 and J usage is TRBJ2-1; perhaps TRBD1 as D (6 bases). The input for sequencing was CD8+ T cells from peripheral blood mononuclear cells, taken in the third trimester of pregnancy. The CDR3 protein is CASSLLGAGGEQFF. The CDR3 nucleotides read TGTGCCAGCAGCTTGTTGGGGGCGGGTGGTGAGCAGTTCTTC.